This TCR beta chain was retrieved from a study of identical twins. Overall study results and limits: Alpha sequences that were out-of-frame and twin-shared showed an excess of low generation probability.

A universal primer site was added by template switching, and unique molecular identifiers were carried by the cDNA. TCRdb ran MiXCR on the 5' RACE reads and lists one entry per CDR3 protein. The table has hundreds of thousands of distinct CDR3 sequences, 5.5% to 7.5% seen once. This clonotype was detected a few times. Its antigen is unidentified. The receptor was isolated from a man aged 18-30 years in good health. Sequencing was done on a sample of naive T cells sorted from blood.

The CDR3 is CASSPGLAGGKTYEQYF. CDR3 bases: TGTGCCAGCAGTCCGGGACTAGCGGGAGGTAAAACCTACGAGCAGTACTTC. This sequence joins TRBV2 and TRBJ2-7, with TRBD2 identical over 15 bases. V was pared by 5 bases and J by 2 bases, with 7 bases of the junction left unmatched. CDR1 is SNHLY, CDR2 FYNNEI, per germline. The CDR3 spans 17 residues.